Listed here is a single T cell receptor beta chain. It lacks a known antigen. The sample holds no much larger clone one base away, and base qualities are not on file. Multiplexed two-step PCR with Vbeta-specific forward primers and Jbeta-specific reverse primers was used to amplify TCRbeta CDR3 regions. Through the immunoSEQ service, the TCRbeta libraries were run on an Illumina instrument for sequencing. Concerning the study's data processing: V, D and J genes were assigned using IMGT annotation, and counts were corrected for multiplex PCR bias using synthetic CDR3 analogues. In the immunoSEQ Analyzer, repertoire clonality was calculated as one minus normalized Shannon entropy. Clonal expansion was defined by Fisher's exact test with Benjamini-Hochberg false discovery rate control, using two-tailed P<0.01. The table was pulled from immuneACCESS by TCRdb, which kept in-frame rearrangements only. Such tables lose some clones; where checked, under half of the loss comes from unresolved V genes, and the rest has no known cause. V, J and clone size are those of that table, while D and trimming were read from the DNA. The sample profile shows some 28,000 clones; approximately 80% of them were found once. The top ten constitute approximately 0.1% of the sample.

Including cysteine and phenylalanine, the CDR3 has 17 amino acids. The sequence is cut down to CDR3 DNA, 51 bases in frame from base 1. V and J lose 10 bases and 1 base, and a span of 20 bases separates them. The germline V gene supplies CDR1 ENHRY and CDR2 SYGVKD. FACS was used to sort naive T cells as CD45RA+ cells and memory T cells as CD45RO+ CD4+ or CD8+ cells. T cells for TCR sequencing came from a couple of healthy control subjects. Unstimulated sorted T cell subsets were used as baseline controls for the mixed lymphocyte reactions. The Qiagen DNeasy Blood & Tissue Kit was used for extraction of genomic DNA. This entry is derived from a study of regulatory dendritic cells for organ transplantation (dated by TCRdb to the late 2010s). About the investigation overall: Sorted naive and memory CD4+ and CD8+ T cells had their TCRbeta repertoires sequenced both before and after allostimulation with either regulatory or mature dendritic cells.

Study-wide findings and limitations: Highly diverse repertoires were observed in naive CD4+ and CD8+ T cells, whereas lower diversity was observed in memory cells, and the most oligoclonal repertoires were found in memory CD8+ cells. Among the resting subsets, memory CD8+ T cells contained the most alloreactive TCR clonotypes. Only two subjects were sequenced, and the authors noted considerable between-individual heterogeneity in the alloreactive memory CD8+ T cell pool. Expansion of memory CD8+ clones was induced by allostimulation in both subjects, but more limited expansion appeared to be induced by regulatory dendritic cells than by mature dendritic cells.

The rearrangement joined TRBV10-3 to TRBJ2-6, and perhaps TRBD1 as D gene, on 6 matching bases. Sequencing used naive CD4+ T cells from blood. Per the publication, the cell subset or site label means: CD45RA+ naive T cells. This clonotype was sampled from a human donor in good health. Read as DNA, the sequence is TGTGCCACCGCCCCCCAGGGGTCTTTTTCTGGGGCCAACGTCCTGACTTTC. The encoded protein is CATAPQGSFSGANVLTF.